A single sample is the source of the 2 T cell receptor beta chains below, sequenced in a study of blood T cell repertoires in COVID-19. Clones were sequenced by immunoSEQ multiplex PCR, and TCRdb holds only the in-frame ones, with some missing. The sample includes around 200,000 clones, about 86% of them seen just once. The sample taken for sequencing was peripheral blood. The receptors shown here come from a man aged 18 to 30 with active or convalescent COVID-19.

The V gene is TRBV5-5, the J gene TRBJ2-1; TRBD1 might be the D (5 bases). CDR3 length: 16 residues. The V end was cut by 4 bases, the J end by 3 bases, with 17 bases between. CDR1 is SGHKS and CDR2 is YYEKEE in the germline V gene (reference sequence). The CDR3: CASSTLSRGSYNEQFF. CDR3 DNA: TGTGCCAGCAGCACCCTTTCAAGGGGAAGCTACAATGAGCAGTTCTTC.

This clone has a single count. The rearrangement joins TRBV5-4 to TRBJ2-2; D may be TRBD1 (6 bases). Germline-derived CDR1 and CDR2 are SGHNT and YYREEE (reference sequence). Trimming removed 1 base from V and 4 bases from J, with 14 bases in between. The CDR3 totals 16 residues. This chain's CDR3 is CASSLYQGSVTGELFF. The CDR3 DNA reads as TGTGCCAGCAGCTTGTATCAGGGGTCGGTCACCGGGGAGCTGTTTTTT.